The clone carrying this T cell receptor beta chain was seen ten or more times. Its antigen is unidentified. The PBMCs were taken from about 9.7 ml of fresh peripheral blood. The data originate from a study of T cells in Graves' hyperthyroidism and ophthalmopathy. Looking at the study overall: Upon initial diagnosis and before any treatment, peripheral blood was collected.

Trimming pared 0 bases from V and 2 bases from J, leaving 10 bases between. CDR1 is GTSNPN, CDR2 SVGIG, per germline (reference sequence). This CDR3 is 14 amino acids long. TCR beta CDR3 region amplification was performed from RNA transcripts. The HTBI set primed first-round TCR CDR3 RT-PCR. MiXCR, run by TCRdb on the multiplex PCR reads, gives a single entry per CDR3 protein. This table has 650,000 to 850,000 distinct CDR3 sequences, roughly a sixth appearing once. Study conclusions and caveats: The model identified upcoming ophthalmopathy a median about 7.1 months ahead of onset. Ophthalmopathy cases were set apart from stable hyperthyroidism by a 13 V-J model.

This chain links TRBV30 with TRBJ1-1, with a possible D match to TRBD1 (5 bases). The source material was blood. This receptor was identified in a woman between 45 and 65 years old with Graves' hyperthyroidism that later progressed to Graves' ophthalmopathy. CDR3 in amino acids: CAWSVRRGNTEAFF. CDR3 DNA: TGTGCCTGGAGTGTACGTCGGGGCAACACTGAAGCTTTCTTT. Using reference TRBV30 and TRBJ1-1 for the parts outside the CDR3, the full variable domain is SQTIHQWPATLVQPVGSPLSLECTVEGTSNPNLYWYRQAAGRGLQLLFYSVGIGQISSEVPQNLSASRPQDRQFILSSKKLLLSDSGFYLCAWSVRRGNTEAFFGQGTRLTVV.